Shown below are 21 T cell receptor beta chains from a single sample sequenced in a study of blood T cells in healthy people across ages. A sample-barcoded 5' primer and a J-beta primer mix were used in a second PCR of roughly 7 to 11 cycles. TCRdb reprocessed the 5' RACE reads via MiXCR and lists one record per CDR3 protein. The sample lists some 880,000 distinct CDR3 sequences; 35% to 40% were seen once. The sequenced material came from blood. Every receptor here comes from a man between 18 and 29 years old in good health.

This CDR3 reads CASSQDPEVATNEKLFF. The CDR3 DNA sequence: TGCGCCAGCAGCCAAGATCCGGAGGTAGCAACTAATGAAAAACTGTTTTTT. V usage is TRBV4-3 and J usage is TRBJ1-4, with D hard to call. Germline V gene lookup returns CDR1 LGHNA and CDR2 YSLEER. The CDR3 consists of 17 residues. The V gene lost 0 bases and the J gene lost 0 bases, with 11 bases spanning the gap.

This clonotype has more than one count but fewer than ten. The V call is TRBV20-1, the J call TRBJ2-3, with 11 bases that match TRBD2. Germline assignment: CDR1 DFQATT and CDR2 SNEGSKA (reference sequence). CDR3 length: 15 amino acids. After removal of 6 bases from V and 3 bases from J, the junction contained 8 bases not matched to a gene. CDR3 region: CSAPTSGAATDTQYF. DNA of the CDR3: TGCAGTGCCCCGACTAGCGGGGCGGCTACAGATACGCAGTATTTT.

About this clonotype: A read error is possible here, since a much larger clone lies one base away. The V gene is TRBV30, the J gene TRBJ2-1; 8 nucleotides agree with TRBD2. The germline V gene encodes CDR1 GTSNPN and CDR2 SVGIG (reference sequence). The J segment lost 6 bases and the V segment lost 0 bases, leaving 4 bases of the junction unmatched. There are 14 residues in the CDR3. The chain's CDR3 is CAWSVSAGANEQFF. The CDR3 region has the DNA TGTGCCTGGAGTGTATCAGCGGGGGCCAATGAGCAGTTCTTC.

This clonotype has just a few counts. The rearrangement uses TRBV3-1 and TRBJ2-5; TRBD1 aligns across 7 bases. CDR1 and CDR2 (germline): LGHDT, YNNKEL (reference sequence). The CDR3 totals 17 residues. The junction had 13 bases not matched to a gene; V was cut back by 3 bases and J by 3 bases. CDR3 bases: TGTGCCAGCAGCCAGACCTCCGGGACAGAAGATGAAGAGACCCAGTACTTC. It is translated as CASSQTSGTEDEETQYF.

This clonotype was seen at least ten times. The chain uses TRBV12-3 or TRBV12-4 and TRBJ2-5; a possible D gene is TRBD1 (6 bases). V lost 8 bases and J 2 bases, leaving 15 bases between the germline ends. This CDR3 is 14 amino acids long. As DNA, the CDR3 is TGTGCCAGCGTTCCTGGGGGCGGGCAAGAGACCCAGTACTTC. This sequence encodes CASVPGGGQETQYF.

The V and J genes are TRBV9 and TRBJ2-4, with 7 bases identical to TRBD1. With the DNA end fitting TRBJ2-7 better, the J assignment may be wrong. Germline V gene lookup returns CDR1 SGDLS and CDR2 YYNGEE. The CDR3 spans 15 residues. The DNA for the CDR3 is TGTGCCAGCAGCGTAGAGTCCTACAGGGGCGGCGAGCAGTACTTC. It is translated as CASSVESYRGGEQYF.

This clonotype was seen at least ten times. This sequence joins TRBV10-3 and TRBJ1-1; D is ambiguous. In germline, CDR1 is ENHRY, CDR2 SYGVKD. The CDR3 length is 12 residues. The V end lost 5 bases, the J end lost 1 base, and 5 bases lay between the germline ends. CDR3 residues: CAISRTNTEAFF. The CDR3 nucleotides are TGTGCCATCAGTAGGACGAACACTGAAGCTTTCTTT.

This clonotype was detected ten times or more. The chain carries TRBV29-1 and TRBJ1-2; 10 bases fit TRBD1. V dropped 5 bases and J dropped 8; count of bases not matched to a gene: 8. This CDR3 region has 13 residues. Germline V gene lookup returns CDR1 SQVTM and CDR2 ANQGSEA. In DNA form, the CDR3 reads TGCAGCGTTAAAGGAGGGACAGGGGAAGGCTACACCTTC. It translates to CSVKGGTGEGYTF.

V and J are TRBV2 and TRBJ2-7, with TRBD1 matching over 10 bases. V gave up 7 bases and J gave up 7 bases; unmatched junction bases: 13. CDR3 size: 15 residues. CDR1 is SNHLY and CDR2 is FYNNEI in the germline V gene. The CDR3: CASTTGTGVYNEQYF. As DNA, the CDR3 is TGTGCCAGCACTACCGGGACAGGGGTTTACAATGAGCAGTACTTC.

This clonotype was seen a few times. The chain employs TRBV6-5 and TRBJ2-1, with a tentative D call TRBD1 (6 bases). Germline CDR1 MNHEY, CDR2 SVGAGI. This CDR3 has 16 amino acids. Trimming took off 0 bases at V and 5 bases at J, with 14 bases between the two ends. The CDR3 coding sequence is TGTGCCAGCAGTTACTCTCCGGGACAAGGGGACAATGAGCAGTTCTTC. Residues: CASSYSPGQGDNEQFF.

This clonotype was seen repeatedly, ten times or more. The V gene is TRBV3-1, the J gene TRBJ2-3, with TRBD2 identical over 10 bases. This CDR3 contains 16 residues. V trimming: 1 base; J trimming: 11 bases; junction bases outside the gene matches: 12. The germline V gene has CDR1 LGHDT and CDR2 YNNKEL (reference sequence). The CDR3 bases are TGTGCCAGCAGCCAAGCGACAGGACTAGCGGACCAAAAGCAGTATTTT. Its translation: CASSQATGLADQKQYF.

This clonotype occurred a few times. J is TRBJ2-7 and V is TRBV12-3 or TRBV12-4, with D perhaps matching TRBD1 (6 bases). Trimming left V 3 bases short and J 7 bases short, with 16 bases between. The CDR3 is 14 residues long. For the CDR3, the DNA is TGTGCCAGCAGTTTCTCCAGGGGCGGAGGTGAGCAGTACTTC. This gives the protein CASSFSRGGGEQYF.

This clonotype was observed many times. V gene TRBV20-1 combines with J gene TRBJ2-3; D unresolved. The ends were cut back, 4 bases at V and 0 bases at J, with 11 bases in the middle. Germline V gene data show CDR1 as DFQATT and CDR2 as SNEGSKA (reference sequence). This CDR3 has 14 residues. The CDR3 nucleotides read TGCAGTGCTAACATTATCCTTAGCACAGATACGCAGTATTTT. Its translation: CSANIILSTDTQYF.

The CDR3 is CASSVMSRGTYNEQFF. DNA of the CDR3: TGTGCCAGCAGCGTAATGTCCCGGGGCACCTACAATGAGCAGTTCTTC. This sequence joins TRBV9 and TRBJ2-1; D possibly matches TRBD1 or TRBD2 (5 bases each). Trimming cost V 1 base and J 2 bases, with 13 bases left between them. The CDR3 has 16 amino acids. CDR1 and CDR2 from the germline V gene are SGDLS and YYNGEE.

As for this clonotype: One junction end does not reproduce the germline sequence, and a read error may be involved. This chain links TRBV6-2 or TRBV6-3 with TRBJ2-2, with 10 nucleotides matching TRBD1. This CDR3 is 14 amino acids long. CDR1 is MNHEY, CDR2 SVGEGT, per germline. The CDR3 DNA follows: TGTGCCAGCAGAAAGACAGGGGGCACCGGGGGGCTGTTTTTT. Its translation: CASRKTGGTGGLFF.

This clonotype has a handful of counts. This rearrangement joins TRBV20-1 to TRBJ2-2; D is uncertain. V lost 5 bases and J lost 6, with 13 bases in between. The length of the CDR3 is 13 residues. Germline CDR1 reads DFQATT; CDR2 reads SNEGSKA (reference sequence). For the CDR3, the DNA is TGCAGTGCTCTCTCCCTCTGGCCCGGGGAGCTGTTTTTT. Its translation: CSALSLWPGELFF.

In this sample, this clonotype turned up a few times. The chain carries TRBV9 and TRBJ1-6, with unresolved D. The CDR3 contains 15 residues. Germline CDR1 SGDLS, CDR2 YYNGEE. V dropped 0 bases and J dropped 7 bases, with 11 bases sitting between them. CDR3 sequence reads: CASSVAGVRNSPLHF. The CDR3, as DNA: TGTGCCAGCAGCGTAGCCGGGGTTCGGAATTCACCCCTCCACTTT.

This clonotype was counted only a few times. The rearrangement joins TRBV2 to TRBJ1-2; D unresolved. Trimming took 4 bases from V and 2 from J, leaving 8 bases between them. Germline values: CDR1 SNHLY, CDR2 FYNNEI. The CDR3 is 13 amino acids. The CDR3 sequence is CASSADGNYGYTF. The CDR3 coding sequence is TGTGCCAGCAGTGCCGACGGAAACTATGGCTACACCTTC.

Concerning this clonotype: A much bigger clone sits one base away, suggesting this may be a read error. This chain uses TRBV12-3 or TRBV12-4 with TRBJ2-7; 7 bases match TRBD2. CDR3 length: 13 residues. CDR3 in amino acids: CSSSLALADEQYF. For the CDR3, the DNA is TGTTCCAGCAGTTTAGCTCTAGCGGACGAGCAGTACTTC.

CDR3 in amino acids: CASKGSGVDNEQYF. DNA for the CDR3: TGCGCCAGCAAAGGTTCCGGGGTTGACAATGAGCAGTACTTC. This chain joins TRBV10-2 and TRBJ2-7; D possibly corresponds to TRBD2 (5 bases). CDR1 and CDR2 (germline): WSHSY, SAAADI. The CDR3 extends over 14 amino acids. Trimming stripped 7 bases from V and 7 bases from J, with 20 bases between.

In this sample, this clonotype turned up many times. The rearrangement joins TRBV10-3 to TRBJ2-1, with 10 bases matching TRBD1. The CDR3 sequence is 14 residues long. Trimming at V came to 6 bases and at J to 4 bases, leaving 3 bases not matched to a gene. Germline CDR1 is ENHRY and CDR2 is SYGVKD. The CDR3 is CAISGQGGYNEQFF. In DNA form, the CDR3 reads TGTGCCATCAGCGGACAGGGGGGGTACAATGAGCAGTTCTTC.